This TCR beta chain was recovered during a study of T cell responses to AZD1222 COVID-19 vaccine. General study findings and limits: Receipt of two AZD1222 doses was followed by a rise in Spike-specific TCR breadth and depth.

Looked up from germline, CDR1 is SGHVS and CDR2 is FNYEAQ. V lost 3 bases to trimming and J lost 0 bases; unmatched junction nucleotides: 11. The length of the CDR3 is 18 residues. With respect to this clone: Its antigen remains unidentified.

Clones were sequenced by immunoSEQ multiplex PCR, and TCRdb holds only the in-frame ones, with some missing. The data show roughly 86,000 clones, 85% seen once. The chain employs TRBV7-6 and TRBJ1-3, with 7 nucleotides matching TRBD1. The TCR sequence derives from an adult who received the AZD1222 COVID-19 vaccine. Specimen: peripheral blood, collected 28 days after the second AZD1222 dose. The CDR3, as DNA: TGTGCCAGCAGCTTCCGGGACAGCGCTACTTACTCTGGAAACACCATATATTTT. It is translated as CASSFRDSATYSGNTIYF.